The clone carrying this T cell receptor (beta chain) was counted ten times or more. As yet, its antigen is unknown. This sample is drawn from a study of T cell repertoires in cytomegalovirus infection. One entry per CDR3 protein results from TCRdb running MiXCR on the reads. The table lists about 920,000 distinct CDR3 sequences, 25% to 40% of them singletons. Germline lookup yields CDR1 SGHVS and CDR2 FQNEAQ. Germline trimming cut 0 bases from V and 8 bases from J; bases unmatched to any gene: 4. The CDR3 loop spans 14 amino acids. This TCR derives from a human donor in good health (CMV status not recorded). Some clones in this sample may be carry-over from other donors' samples. The source material was cultured CD8+ T cells from PBMCs, sampled from culture after CMV antigen stimulation. The chain recombines TRBV7-8 with TRBJ2-1; 7 nucleotides agree with TRBD2. This CDR3 is CASSLAGGGDEQFF. The CDR3 DNA reads as TGTGCCAGCAGCTTAGCGGGGGGAGGGGATGAGCAGTTCTTC.